The source of this TCR beta chain is a study of T cells in localized non-small cell lung cancer. Study outcomes and limitations: When the top 100 tumor clones were examined, a median around 61 of them also appeared in the adjacent lung, which was paired and uninvolved.

TCRdb keeps only in-frame clones here, not all; method: immunoSEQ multiplex PCR. The sample shows 2,000 to 3,000 clones, 20% to 25% of them seen only once. This clone is termed medium-sized. What it binds is unknown. The V gene lost 5 bases and the J gene lost 0 bases, with 20 bases spanning the gap. Germline assignment: CDR1 SGHNT and CDR2 YENEEA. The CDR3 is 17 amino acids. The chain employs TRBV11-3 and TRBJ2-7, with a weak D call TRBD2 (6 bases). Sample: normal lung tissue next to the tumor, taken before any cancer treatment. The clonotype originates from a man between 40 and 75 years old with stage II squamous cell lung carcinoma. CDR3 coding DNA: TGTGCCAGCAGCCCTACCTTGGGGCTAGCGTCCTCCTACGAGCAGTACTTC. It yields the protein CASSPTLGLASSYEQYF. The whole variable domain, remainder taken from reference TRBV11-3 and TRBJ2-7, is EAGVVQSPRYKIIEKKQPVAFWCNPISGHNTLYWYLQNLGQGPELLIRYENEEAVDDSQLPKDRFSAERLKGVDSTLKIQPAELGDSAVYLCASSPTLGLASSYEQYFGPGTRLTVT.